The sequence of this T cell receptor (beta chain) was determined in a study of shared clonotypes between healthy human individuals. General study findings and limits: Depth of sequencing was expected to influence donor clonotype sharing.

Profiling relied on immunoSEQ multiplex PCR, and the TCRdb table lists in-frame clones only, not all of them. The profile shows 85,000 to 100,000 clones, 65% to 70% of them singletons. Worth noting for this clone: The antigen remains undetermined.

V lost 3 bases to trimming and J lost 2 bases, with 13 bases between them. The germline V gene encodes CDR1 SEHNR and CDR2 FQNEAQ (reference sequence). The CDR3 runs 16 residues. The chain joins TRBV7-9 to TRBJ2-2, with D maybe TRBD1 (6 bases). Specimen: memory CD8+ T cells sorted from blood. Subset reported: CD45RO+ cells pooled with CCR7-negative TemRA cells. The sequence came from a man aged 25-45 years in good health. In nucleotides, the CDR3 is TGTGCCAGCAGCTTGACGGGACACGCAAACACCGGGGAGCTGTTTTTT. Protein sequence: CASSLTGHANTGELFF.